The source of this T cell receptor beta chain is a study of T cell responses to AZD1222 COVID-19 vaccine. The CDR3 is 13 residues long. The germline gives CDR1 SQVTM, CDR2 ANQGSEA. V was clipped by 7 bases and J by 2 bases, with 14 bases between them. Sequencing used immunoSEQ multiplex PCR; TCRdb keeps in-frame clones, though not all of them. The table records tens of thousands of clones, about 89% of them present only once. The V gene is TRBV29-1, the J gene TRBJ1-1; D call uncertain. Sequences were derived from peripheral blood, sampled on day 0 of AZD1222 vaccination. The clonotype was recovered from an adult in good health. The CDR3 sequence: CSAGREYNTEAFF. For the CDR3, the DNA is TGCAGCGCGGGGAGGGAATATAACACTGAAGCTTTCTTT.